These T cell receptor beta chains were read from a single sample in a study of shared clonotypes between healthy human individuals. Produced via immunoSEQ multiplex PCR; TCRdb's table is partial and in-frame only. The sample consists of 2.5 million or so clones, 90% to 95% of them appearing once. The sequenced sample was naive CD4+ T cells sorted from blood. The receptors were sampled from a man younger than 35 in good health. CDR3s include the opening cysteine and the closing phenylalanine or tryptophan. The D gene is left open where the match is weak. Rows give clone size only sometimes, using once, few, many, or a class for an expanded clone.

TGTGCCTGGGGGACAGGGCCGCTTTCCTACGAGCAGTACTTC CAWGTGPLSYEQYF TRBD1 TRBJ2-7 TRBV30 once
TGTGCCACCAGCAGAGACCTAGCGGGATCCTACAATGAGCAGTTCTTC CATSRDLAGSYNEQFF TRBD2 TRBJ2-1 TRBV15 once
TGTGCCAGCAGCTTAAGTTTGGATCAGCCCCAGCATTTT CASSLSLDQPQHF - TRBJ1-5 TRBV7-8 -
TGTGCCAGCAGCTTAGTCATTATGAACACTGAAGCTTTCTTT CASSLVIMNTEAFF - TRBJ1-1 TRBV7-9 -
TGTGCCTGGAGTGAACTGGGTAGGGGGGAGCAGTACTTC CAWSELGRGEQYF - TRBJ2-7 TRBV30 -
TGTGCCAGCACCCCCATTAGGGGGGAGACCCAGTACTTC CASTPIRGETQYF - TRBJ2-5 TRBV2 -
TGTGCCAGTAGCACCGTTTTGGGGAAGTCTGAAGCTTTCTTT CASSTVLGKSEAFF - TRBJ1-1 TRBV19 -
TGTGCCCAATCAGCAGGGGCGAACACTGAAGCTTTCTTT CAQSAGANTEAFF - TRBJ1-1 TRBV28 -
TGCAGTGCTCCGTCGAATGAGCAGTTCTTC CSAPSNEQFF - TRBJ2-1 TRBV20-1 once
TGCGCCAGCAGCTTTAGGTCTGATCCGGGTGATGAAGCTTTCTTT CASSFRSDPGDEAFF - TRBJ1-1 TRBV5-1 -
TGTGCCAGCAGCTTAGACGGCAGGGGAGGTGAAAAACTGTTTTTT CASSLDGRGGEKLFF - TRBJ1-4 TRBV7-2 -
TGTGCCAGCTCACCCGGGAGGAGAGCATTGGAGACCCAGTACTTC CASSPGRRALETQYF TRBD2 TRBJ2-5 TRBV18 -
TGTGCCAGCAGTTCACACAGTCGGAACACTGAAGCTTTCTTT CASSSHSRNTEAFF - TRBJ1-1 TRBV6-6 -
TGTGCCAGCAGCGCTGGACAGCCCAATCAGCCCCAGCATTTT CASSAGQPNQPQHF - TRBJ1-5 TRBV9 -
TGTGCCAGTAGTATAGATCCGAGGGGGGGCACAGATACGCAGTATTTT CASSIDPRGGTDTQYF - TRBJ2-3 TRBV19 -
TGCGCCAGCAGCTTGGTGGTGCGGGACACCGGGGAGCTGTTTTTT CASSLVVRDTGELFF - TRBJ2-2 TRBV5-1 -
TGTGCCAGCAGCCAGGGACGGAATAATCAGCCCCAGCATTTT CASSQGRNNQPQHF - TRBJ1-5 TRBV5-6 -
TGTGCCAGCAGCTTCGGGACAGGGAGCCACGAGCAGTACTTC CASSFGTGSHEQYF TRBD1 TRBJ2-7 TRBV11-2 -
TGTGCCAGCAGCCACAAGGGGATGGATACCGGGGAGCTGTTTTTT CASSHKGMDTGELFF - TRBJ2-2 TRBV7-6 once
TGTGCCAGCAGCACCGACAGGGACAAACTGTTTTTT CASSTDRDKLFF TRBD1 TRBJ1-4 TRBV6-1 -
TGTGCCAGTAGTGCATCACCAGGGAAGAACACCGGGGAGCTGTTTTTT CASSASPGKNTGELFF - TRBJ2-2 TRBV19 -
TGTGCCAGCAGCTCTGGGATGGCGGGAGATACGCAGTATTTT CASSSGMAGDTQYF - TRBJ2-3 TRBV5-5 -
TGTGCCAGCAGTCGACAGGGGGCGGGTGAGACCCAGTACTTC CASSRQGAGETQYF TRBD1 TRBJ2-5 TRBV6-6 -
TGTGCCATCAGTGAGCCCGGGCAGCCCCAGCATTTT CAISEPGQPQHF - TRBJ1-5 TRBV10-3 few
TGTGCCAGCCGACGCGGGGGAAAGAACACTGAAGCTTTCTTT CASRRGGKNTEAFF - TRBJ1-1 TRBV6-5 -
TGTGCCAGCAGCTTGGGGGGGCATTTCTACGAGCAGTACTTC CASSLGGHFYEQYF - TRBJ2-7 TRBV5-6 -
TGCAGCGTTGTGGGACAGGGGAGCTTCTCCGAGCAGTACTTC CSVVGQGSFSEQYF TRBD1 TRBJ2-7 TRBV29-1 -
TGCGCCAGCAGCTCGACAGGGGCTGATGGCGGGGAGCTGTTTTTT CASSSTGADGGELFF TRBD1 TRBJ2-2 TRBV5-1 -
TGTGCCAGCAGTGAAGCGCTATTGCAGGGGGCAAGCGAGCAGTACTTC CASSEALLQGASEQYF TRBD1 TRBJ2-7 TRBV6-1 -
TGCAGCGTGGCTGGGACGACGGAACGACGGAGCTCCTACGAGCAGTACTTC CSVAGTTERRSSYEQYF - TRBJ2-7 TRBV29-1 once
TGTGCCAGCAGCCGGACAGGGATCGAGCAGTACTTC CASSRTGIEQYF TRBD1 TRBJ2-7 TRBV6-5 -
TGTGCCAGCAGCCTAGGACGTGCTGAAGCTTTCTTT CASSLGRAEAFF - TRBJ1-1 TRBV2 -
TGTGCCAGCAGCTTATTGTCGGTAGCGGGAGATACCTACGAGCAGTACTTC CASSLLSVAGDTYEQYF TRBD2 TRBJ2-7 TRBV7-2 -
TGCAGCGTCTCGACAGGGGGCGAGACTGAAGCTTTCTTT CSVSTGGETEAFF TRBD1 TRBJ1-1 TRBV29-1 -
TGTGCCAGCAGTACTCAGGGCGTTTCTGGAAACACCATATATTTT CASSTQGVSGNTIYF - TRBJ1-3 TRBV9 -
TGCGCCAGCAGCTATGGGGGGACACCAACCTACGAGCAGTACTTC CASSYGGTPTYEQYF - TRBJ2-7 TRBV5-1 -
TGTGCCAGCAGTTCGAGCCCGGGGGGGGTACAGAACACTGAAGCTTTCTTT CASSSSPGGVQNTEAFF - TRBJ1-1 TRBV9 -
TGTGCCTGGAGAGCCACAGGATATAATTCACCCCTCCACTTT CAWRATGYNSPLHF - TRBJ1-6 TRBV30 few
TGTGCCAGTAGTATTTTTCATCGTTGGGAAGAGGGATTTAATTCACCCCTCCACTTT CASSIFHRWEEGFNSPLHF - TRBJ1-6 TRBV19 once
TGTGCCAGCAGTTTTAATCAACCGGGACGGGGAGGCACAGATACGCAGTATTTT CASSFNQPGRGGTDTQYF - TRBJ2-3 TRBV28 -